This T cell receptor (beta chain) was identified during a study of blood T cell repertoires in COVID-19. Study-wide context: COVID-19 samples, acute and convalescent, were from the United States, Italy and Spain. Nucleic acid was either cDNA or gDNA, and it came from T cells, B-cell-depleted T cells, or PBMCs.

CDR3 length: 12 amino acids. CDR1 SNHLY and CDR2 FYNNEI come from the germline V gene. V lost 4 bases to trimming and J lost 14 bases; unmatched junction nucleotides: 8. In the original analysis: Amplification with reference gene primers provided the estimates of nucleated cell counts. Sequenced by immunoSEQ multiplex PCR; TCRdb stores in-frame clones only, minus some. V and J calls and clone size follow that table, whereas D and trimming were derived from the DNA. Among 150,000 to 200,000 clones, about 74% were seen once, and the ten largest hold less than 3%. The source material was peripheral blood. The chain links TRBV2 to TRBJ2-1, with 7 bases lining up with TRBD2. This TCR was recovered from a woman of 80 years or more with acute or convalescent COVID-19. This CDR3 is CASSGRGGPKFF. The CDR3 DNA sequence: TGTGCCAGCAGTGGTCGGGGAGGGCCAAAGTTCTTC.